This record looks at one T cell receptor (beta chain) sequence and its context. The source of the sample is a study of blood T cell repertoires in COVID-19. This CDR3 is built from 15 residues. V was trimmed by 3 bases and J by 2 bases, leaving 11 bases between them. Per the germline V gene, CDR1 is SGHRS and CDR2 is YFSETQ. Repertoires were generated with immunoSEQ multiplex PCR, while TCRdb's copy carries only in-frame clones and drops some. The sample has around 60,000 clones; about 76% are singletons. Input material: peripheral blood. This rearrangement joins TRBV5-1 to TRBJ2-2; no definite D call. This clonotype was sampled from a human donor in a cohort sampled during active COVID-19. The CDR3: CASSSGPINTGELFF. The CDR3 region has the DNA TGCGCCAGCAGCTCGGGTCCAATTAACACCGGGGAGCTGTTTTTT.